The 27 T cell receptor beta chains below come from one sample, sequenced in a study of graft-versus-host responses after intestinal transplantation. Profiled with immunoSEQ multiplex PCR; TCRdb holds only in-frame clones, not every one. The profile covers 25,000 to 35,000 clones, with about 79% appearing a single time and approximately 19% taken by the ten largest. Their antigens remain unidentified. The material was unstimulated CD8+ T cells sorted from spleen or lymph node cells, obtained before intestinal transplant. The receptors come from a human donor who received an intestinal transplant.

With respect to this clone: Other DNA sequences in the same sample also yield this CDR3. V usage is TRBV4-1 and J usage is TRBJ2-3; D gene ambiguous. V dropped 1 base and J dropped 5 bases, with 4 bases sitting between them. The CDR3 has 12 amino acids. From germline, CDR1 is MGHRA and CDR2 YSYEKL. DNA of the CDR3: TGCGCCAGCAGCCAAGGGAGAGATACGCAGTATTTT. This gives the protein CASSQGRDTQYF.

This chain uses TRBV7-8 with TRBJ2-1; unclear D gene. V was pared by 5 bases and J by 5 bases, with 22 bases between. Germline V CDR1 and CDR2: SGHVS, FQNEAQ. This CDR3 has 17 residues. This chain's CDR3 is CASSPTSLRNRDNEQFF. The DNA of the CDR3 is TGTGCCAGCAGCCCAACATCCCTCCGGAACCGGGACAATGAGCAGTTCTTC.

This clone has only one observation. V and J are TRBV19 and TRBJ1-5; no reliable D call. The germline V gene has CDR1 LNHDA and CDR2 SQIVND (reference sequence). This CDR3 has 14 residues. V lost 3 bases to trimming and J lost 6 bases, with 12 bases between them. CDR3 nucleotides: TGTGCCAGTAGTATTGTCGGACTAAGTCAGCCCCAGCATTTT. Translated: CASSIVGLSQPQHF.

The V call is TRBV19, the J call TRBJ2-7, with 9 bases aligning to TRBD1. The junction had 3 bases not matched to a gene; V was cut back by 4 bases and J by 5 bases. Germline CDR1 LNHDA, CDR2 SQIVND (reference sequence). The CDR3 is 13 amino acids. Here the CDR3 reads CASSTDRGNEQYF. In DNA form, the CDR3 reads TGTGCCAGTAGTACGGACAGGGGTAACGAGCAGTACTTC.

This clone was observed a few times. For the CDR3, the DNA is TGTGCCAGCAGCCTAAATGGAGGGCCCAACAATGAGCAGTTCTTC. Its translation is CASSLNGGPNNEQFF. This rearrangement joins TRBV6-6 to TRBJ2-1; a possible D gene is TRBD2 (6 bases). The CDR3 contains 15 residues. The germline V and J ends were trimmed by 6 bases and 5 bases, with 17 bases remaining between them. Germline V gene data show CDR1 as MNHNY and CDR2 as SVGAGI (reference sequence).

This chain connects TRBV5-4 to TRBJ1-1, with no clear D. Looked up from germline, CDR1 is SGHNT and CDR2 is YYREEE (reference sequence). This CDR3 has 13 residues. The V gene lost 5 bases and the J gene lost 1 base, with 9 bases spanning the gap. The CDR3 DNA reads as TGTGCCAGCAGGCCAGACACGAACACTGAAGCTTTCTTT. Its protein product is CASRPDTNTEAFF.

This chain links TRBV29-1 with TRBJ1-2; D gene ambiguous. The germline V and J ends were trimmed by 3 bases and 3 bases, with 11 bases remaining between them. The CDR3 is 13 residues long. The germline CDR1 and CDR2 sequences are SQVTM and ANQGSEA. CDR3 DNA: TGCAGCGTTGAGAGTGGCAGGTACTATGGCTACACCTTC. It translates to CSVESGRYYGYTF. Together with reference TRBV29-1 and TRBJ1-2, the CDR3 gives the full variable domain: SAVISQKPSRDICQRGTSLTIQCQVDSQVTMMFWYRQQPGQSLTLIATANQGSEATYESGFVIDKFPISRPNLTFSTLTVSNMSPEDSSIYLCSVESGRYYGYTFGSGTRLTVV.

The chain has TRBV6-1 and TRBJ2-2; 12 bases fit TRBD2. Per germline, CDR1 MNHNS and CDR2 SASEGT. This CDR3 is built from 17 residues. The V and J ends lost 4 bases and 3 bases, in that order; junction bases with no gene match: 6. For the CDR3, the DNA is TGTGCCAGCAGTGCGTCTAGCGGGGGGGCCTACACCGGGGAGCTGTTTTTT. This translates into CASSASSGGAYTGELFF.

The rearrangement links TRBV13 to TRBJ1-2, with TRBD1 identical over 9 bases. The CDR3 loop spans 15 amino acids. The trim removed 1 base at V and 6 bases at J, leaving 6 bases unmatched. CDR1 is PRHDT, CDR2 FYEKMQ, per germline (reference sequence). CDR3 nucleotides: TGTGCCAGCAGCTTAGTAGGGGACAGGGATCATGGCTACACCTTC. Residues: CASSLVGDRDHGYTF.

The CDR3 sequence: CASSLAGGPSDTQYF. The CDR3 DNA sequence: TGTGCCAGCAGCTTAGCGGGGGGGCCGTCAGATACGCAGTATTTT. This chain uses TRBV7-2 with TRBJ2-3; possibly TRBD2 for D (7 bases). The CDR3 has 15 amino acids. V lost 0 bases, J lost 4 bases, and 11 bases lay in between. Germline V lookup: CDR1 SGHTA, CDR2 FQGNSA.

This clone was detected only a few times. The chain employs TRBV4-1 and TRBJ1-5; TRBD1 is a possible D gene (5 bases). CDR1 is MGHRA and CDR2 is YSYEKL in the germline V gene. CDR3 size: 15 residues. Trimming removed 4 bases at V and 3 bases at J, with 13 bases between. Here the CDR3 reads CASSLGTPYNQPQHF. As DNA, the CDR3 is TGCGCCAGCAGCCTAGGGACTCCCTACAATCAGCCCCAGCATTTT.

The CDR3 bases are TGCGCCAGCAGCCATGATGGGCGCTTCAATGAGCAGTTCTTC. Translation gives CASSHDGRFNEQFF. The rearrangement uses TRBV4-1 and TRBJ2-1; the D is unclear. CDR1 and CDR2 (germline): MGHRA, YSYEKL. V lost 3 bases, J lost 6 bases, and 12 bases lay in between. The CDR3 extends over 14 amino acids.

The chain couples TRBV4-1 to TRBJ2-7; D is perhaps TRBD1 (6 bases). The CDR3 runs 17 residues. Germline-derived CDR1 and CDR2 are MGHRA and YSYEKL. V lost 0 bases and J lost 3, with 18 bases in between. The chain's CDR3 is CASSQDRQVRPLYEQYF. CDR3 DNA sequence: TGCGCCAGCAGCCAAGATCGACAGGTCAGGCCCCTCTACGAGCAGTACTTC.

The chain couples TRBV2 to TRBJ2-5, with 7 nucleotides matching TRBD2. The J segment lost 3 bases and the V segment lost 6 bases, leaving 13 bases of the junction unmatched. CDR1 SNHLY and CDR2 FYNNEI come from the germline V gene. The CDR3 has 16 amino acids. The CDR3 nucleotides read TGTGCCAGCAGGGCCCGACTAGCACCACCCGAAGAGACCCAGTACTTC. This encodes CASRARLAPPEETQYF.

In this sample, this clone turned up once. This rearrangement joins TRBV2 to TRBJ2-3; D might be TRBD1 (5 bases). This CDR3 contains 17 residues. V lost 3 bases and J lost 4, with 20 bases in between. CDR1 SNHLY and CDR2 FYNNEI come from the germline V gene. In nucleotides, the CDR3 is TGTGCCAGCAGTGATGTACCTAGGACACAACCAGCAGATACGCAGTATTTT. It encodes CASSDVPRTQPADTQYF.

Details on this clone: The same CDR3 arises from other DNA sequences in this sample as well. This chain uses TRBV27 with TRBJ2-7; D might be TRBD1 (6 bases). With 5 bases removed from V and 2 bases from J, the gap between germline ends came to 13 bases. There are 14 residues in the CDR3. Looked up from germline, CDR1 is MNHEY and CDR2 is SMNVEV (reference sequence). CDR3 coding DNA: TGTGCCAGCAGTCTCAGCAGGGGCCCCTACGAGCAGTACTTC. Encoded protein: CASSLSRGPYEQYF.

This clone was counted between two and nine times. The chain recombines TRBV15 with TRBJ2-2; the D gene is possibly TRBD2 (5 bases). The CDR3 is made up of 16 amino acids. CDR1 and CDR2 from the germline V gene are LNHNV and YYDKDF (reference sequence). V was clipped by 0 bases and J by 2 bases, with 10 bases between them. The CDR3 DNA is TGTGCCACCAGCAGAGATGGGAGTGGTAACACCGGGGAGCTGTTTTTT. Translated, it gives CATSRDGSGNTGELFF.

The chain recombines TRBV6-5 with TRBJ2-1; D not certain. The germline V gene has CDR1 MNHEY and CDR2 SVGAGI. V lost 2 bases and J lost 4, with 9 bases in between. The CDR3 loop spans 14 amino acids. The CDR3 sequence: CASSYTTEYNEQFF. As DNA, the CDR3 is TGTGCCAGCAGTTACACAACAGAGTACAATGAGCAGTTCTTC.

The chain is built from TRBV28 and TRBJ1-1; D is possibly TRBD1 (5 bases). Germline CDR1 MDHEN, CDR2 SYDVKM. V lost 3 bases and J lost 5, with 13 bases in between. This CDR3 has 14 amino acids. CDR3 sequence reads: CASSFGWGRTEAFF. The CDR3, as DNA: TGTGCCAGCAGTTTCGGGTGGGGCAGGACTGAAGCTTTCTTT.

The V and J genes are TRBV4-1 and TRBJ2-3; D call uncertain. Germline V gene lookup returns CDR1 MGHRA and CDR2 YSYEKL. V lost 1 base and J lost 8, with 13 bases in between. There are 14 residues in the CDR3. CDR3 protein: CASSQALDRGTQYF. The CDR3 DNA reads TGCGCCAGCAGCCAAGCGCTAGATAGAGGTACGCAGTATTTT.

V and J are TRBV4-2 and TRBJ1-3, with D perhaps matching TRBD1 (6 bases). V lost 1 base and J 4 bases, leaving 17 bases between the germline ends. CDR1 LGHNA and CDR2 YNFKEQ come from the germline V gene. This CDR3 has 17 residues. The CDR3 reads CASSQGHGAGVGNTIYF. As DNA, the CDR3 is TGTGCCAGCAGCCAAGGGCACGGTGCAGGGGTGGGAAACACCATATATTTT.

The chain has TRBV27 and TRBJ2-7; 9 bases map to TRBD1. Trimming took 6 bases from V and 6 from J; bases not matched to a gene: 12. This CDR3 contains 15 residues. Germline CDR1 is MNHEY and CDR2 is SMNVEV (reference sequence). CDR3 region: CASSLTWDRESEQYF. The CDR3 DNA reads TGTGCCAGCAGCCTAACCTGGGACAGGGAGTCCGAGCAGTACTTC.

The chain couples TRBV4-2 to TRBJ2-7; TRBD1 agrees at 9 bases. The V segment lost 0 bases and the J segment 5 bases; nucleotides outside the gene matches: 11. There are 17 residues in the CDR3. Germline V gene data show CDR1 as LGHNA and CDR2 as YNFKEQ. DNA for the CDR3: TGTGCCAGCAGCCAAGAAGGGGCCGGGACAGGGTCGGACGAGCAGTACTTC. Translating it yields CASSQEGAGTGSDEQYF.

This chain uses TRBV4-1 with TRBJ2-7; weak D call: TRBD1 (6 bases). Trimming removed 6 bases at V and 7 bases at J, with 22 bases between. Per the germline V gene, CDR1 is MGHRA and CDR2 is YSYEKL. CDR3 length equals 15 residues. CDR3 nucleotide sequence: TGCGCCAGCAGATCAACACAGGGTACGGGGCGGGAGCAGTACTTC. This translates into CASRSTQGTGREQYF.

The chain joins TRBV4-1 to TRBJ2-5, with D maybe TRBD2 (5 bases). Trimming took 0 bases from V and 4 from J, leaving 12 bases between them. The CDR3 has 15 residues. In germline, CDR1 is MGHRA, CDR2 YSYEKL. The CDR3 coding sequence is TGCGCCAGCAGCCAAGAATACCCCGGACTAGAGACCCAGTACTTC. Translated, it gives CASSQEYPGLETQYF.

The chain uses TRBV13 and TRBJ1-1; no definite D call. CDR3 length: 13 residues. V was trimmed by 2 bases and J by 8 bases, leaving 12 bases between them. Germline loops: CDR1 PRHDT, CDR2 FYEKMQ (reference sequence). In nucleotides, the CDR3 is TGTGCCAGCAGCTTACCCCCCGAGAACGAAGCTTTCTTT. Translating gives CASSLPPENEAFF.

V usage is TRBV2 and J usage is TRBJ1-1, with D hard to call. CDR1 is SNHLY and CDR2 is FYNNEI in the germline V gene. The CDR3 runs to 11 residues. Trimming cost V 8 bases and J 4 bases, with 8 bases left between them. CDR3 sequence: CASGEGTEAFF. The DNA of the CDR3 is TGTGCCAGCGGAGAGGGCACTGAAGCTTTCTTT. Looking up the rest from reference TRBV2 and TRBJ1-1 gives the full variable domain: EPEVTQTPSHQVTQMGQEVILRCVPISNHLYFYWYRQILGQKVEFLVSFYNNEISEKSEIFDDQFSVERPDGSNFTLKIRSTKLEDSAMYFCASGEGTEAFFGQGTRLTVV.